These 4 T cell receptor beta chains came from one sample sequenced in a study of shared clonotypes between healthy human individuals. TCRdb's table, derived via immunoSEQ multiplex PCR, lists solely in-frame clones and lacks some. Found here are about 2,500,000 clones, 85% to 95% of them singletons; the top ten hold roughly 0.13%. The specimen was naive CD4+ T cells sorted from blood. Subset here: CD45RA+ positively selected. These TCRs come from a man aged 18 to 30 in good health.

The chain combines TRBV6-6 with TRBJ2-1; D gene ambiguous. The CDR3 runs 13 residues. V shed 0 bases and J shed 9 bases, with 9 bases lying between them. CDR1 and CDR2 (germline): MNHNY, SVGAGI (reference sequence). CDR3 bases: TGTGCCAGCAGTTACTCGAACCCGGGTGAGCAGTTCTTC. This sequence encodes CASSYSNPGEQFF.

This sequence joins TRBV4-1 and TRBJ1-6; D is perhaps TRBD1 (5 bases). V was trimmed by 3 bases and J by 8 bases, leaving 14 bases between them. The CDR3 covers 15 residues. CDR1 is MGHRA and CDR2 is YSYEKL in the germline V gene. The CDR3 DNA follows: TGCGCCAGCAGCCAGGGGCATTTCGACGATTCACCCCTCCACTTT. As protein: CASSQGHFDDSPLHF.

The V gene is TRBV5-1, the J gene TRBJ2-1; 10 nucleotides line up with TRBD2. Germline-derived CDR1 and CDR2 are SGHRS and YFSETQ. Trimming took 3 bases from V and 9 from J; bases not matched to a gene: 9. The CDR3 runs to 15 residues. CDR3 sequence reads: CASSSSSGRTVEQFF. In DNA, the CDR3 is TGCGCCAGCAGCTCATCTAGCGGGAGAACAGTTGAGCAGTTCTTC.

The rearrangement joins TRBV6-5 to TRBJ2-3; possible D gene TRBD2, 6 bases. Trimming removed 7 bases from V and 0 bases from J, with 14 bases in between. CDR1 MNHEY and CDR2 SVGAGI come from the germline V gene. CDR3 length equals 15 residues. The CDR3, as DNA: TGTGCCAGCACCCCCCGGGGACTTAGCACAGATACGCAGTATTTT. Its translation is CASTPRGLSTDTQYF.